The 21 T cell receptor beta chains reported below all come from one sample, sequenced in a study of T-cell reconstitution after alpha-beta-depleted transplantation in children. It was with unique molecular identifiers that the TCRbeta library was prepared. TCRdb reprocessed the PCR reads with MiXCR, giving one entry per CDR3 protein. This sample has just over 350,000 distinct CDR3 sequences; less than 15% occur once, and the top ten carry around 4%. Here the sequenced sample was PBMCs, taken from the stem cell graft. Every receptor here comes from a human donor who donated a stem cell graft to a child with Fanconi anemia.

This clonotype was counted a few times. The CDR3 nucleotides are TGTGCCAGCAGCTTGGAGGTCGCGGGGTCCCCAGATACGCAGTATTTT. Amino acid sequence: CASSLEVAGSPDTQYF. V gene TRBV5-5 combines with J gene TRBJ2-3; maybe TRBD2 (6 bases). Germline values: CDR1 SGHKS, CDR2 YYEKEE (reference sequence). V lost 0 bases and J lost 4, with 15 bases in between. This CDR3 spans 16 amino acids.

This chain links TRBV4-3 with TRBJ1-4, with TRBD1 as a possible D gene (5 bases). V dropped 5 bases and J dropped 5 bases, with 15 bases sitting between them. Germline loops: CDR1 LGHNA, CDR2 YSLEER. The CDR3 is 15 residues long. The CDR3 coding sequence is TGCGCCAGCAGCACCCGTCGGGGACTAAATGAAAAACTGTTTTTT. This codes for CASSTRRGLNEKLFF.

This clonotype was counted a few times. This sequence joins TRBV11-1 and TRBJ2-3; D might be TRBD1 (6 bases). The germline gives CDR1 SGHAT, CDR2 FQDESV (reference sequence). The V end lost 2 bases, the J end lost 4 bases, and 10 bases lay between the germline ends. The CDR3 is made up of 14 amino acids. The CDR3 region has the DNA TGTGCCAGCAGCTTACTCACAGGGTCAGATACGCAGTATTTT. Translation: CASSLLTGSDTQYF.

This clonotype was recorded at least ten times. V usage is TRBV11-2 and J usage is TRBJ2-1, with D possibly being TRBD1 (6 bases). This CDR3 is built from 15 residues. Germline lookup yields CDR1 SGHAT and CDR2 FQNNGV. Trimming stripped 1 base from V and 7 bases from J, with 14 bases between. CDR3 nucleotides: TGTGCCAGCAGCTTAGGGACAGCCTACTTGAATGAGCAGTTCTTC. It yields the protein CASSLGTAYLNEQFF.

The J gene is TRBJ1-2, the V gene TRBV7-9; 7 bases map to TRBD1. Germline CDR1 is SEHNR and CDR2 is FQNEAQ (reference sequence). The CDR3 runs 14 residues. J lost 8 bases, V lost 2 bases, and 8 bases had no gene match. The CDR3 DNA sequence: TGTGCCAGCAGCTTAACAGGGGCGGTCTTCGGCTACACCTTC. Amino acid sequence: CASSLTGAVFGYTF. Supplemented by reference TRBV7-9 and TRBJ1-2, the full variable domain reads DTGVSQNPRHKITKRGQNVTFRCDPISEHNRLYWYRQTLGQGPEFLTYFQNEAQLEKSRLLSDRFSAERPKGSFSTLEIQRTEQGDSAMYLCASSLTGAVFGYTFGSGTRLTVV.

This clonotype was counted only a few times. The chain combines TRBV3-1 with TRBJ2-5; 8 bases agree with TRBD2. The V gene end was trimmed by 3 bases and the J gene end by 5 bases; junction bases not matched to a gene: 17. Germline CDR1 is LGHDT and CDR2 is YNNKEL (reference sequence). This CDR3 contains 18 residues. The CDR3 DNA follows: TGTGCCAGCAGCCACCCCGGAGCGGGGCGGGGGGTCGGTGAGACCCAGTACTTC. It encodes CASSHPGAGRGVGETQYF.

This clonotype was picked up many times. The V and J genes are TRBV27 and TRBJ1-6; 7 nucleotides align to TRBD1. After removal of 3 bases from V and 10 bases from J, the junction contained 9 bases not matched to a gene. CDR1 is MNHEY, CDR2 SMNVEV, per germline (reference sequence). This CDR3 comprises 15 residues. CDR3 protein: CASSLDRPVGSPLHF. The CDR3 DNA reads as TGTGCCAGCAGTTTGGACAGGCCCGTTGGATCACCCCTCCACTTT.

The chain joins TRBV12-3 or TRBV12-4 to TRBJ2-1; tentatively, D is TRBD1 (6 bases). V was pared by 5 bases and J by 0 bases, with 14 bases between. The CDR3 loop spans 16 amino acids. The CDR3, as DNA: TGTGCCAGCAGTCTATGGCAGGGGAGCTCCTACAATGAGCAGTTCTTC. This gives the protein CASSLWQGSSYNEQFF.

In its sample, this clonotype was seen a few times. The chain is built from TRBV15 and TRBJ1-2, with TRBD1 matching 8 bases. The V and J ends lost 3 bases and 4 bases, in that order; junction bases with no gene match: 10. Looked up from germline, CDR1 is LNHNV and CDR2 is YYDKDF (reference sequence). This CDR3 region has 16 residues. Written as DNA, the CDR3 is TGTGCCACCAGCAGGGAGGCAGGGGGCTTACCCTATGGCTACACCTTC. It yields the protein CATSREAGGLPYGYTF.

The rearrangement links TRBV4-2 to TRBJ1-4; a possible D gene is TRBD1 (5 bases). Germline assignment: CDR1 LGHNA and CDR2 YNFKEQ. The CDR3 is made up of 17 amino acids. Between the trimmed V and J ends, which lost 0 bases and 4 bases, there was a span of 15 bases. DNA for the CDR3: TGTGCCAGCAGCCAAGAAATGGTCGGGCAGGGTAATGAAAAACTGTTTTTT. This encodes CASSQEMVGQGNEKLFF.

The chain links TRBV25-1 to TRBJ2-2; D gene unclear. The germline CDR1 and CDR2 sequences are MGHDK and SYGVNS. V lost 4 bases, J lost 6 bases, and 6 bases lay in between. This CDR3 comprises 12 residues. DNA of the CDR3: TGTGCCAGCAGTGGGAAGGCCGGGGAGCTGTTTTTT. Translation: CASSGKAGELFF.

The V gene is TRBV25-1, the J gene TRBJ2-7; D is undetermined. The ends were cut back, 1 base at V and 0 bases at J, with 13 bases in the middle. The CDR3 extends over 16 amino acids. Germline V CDR1 and CDR2: MGHDK, SYGVNS. The CDR3 loop reads CASSELKTGSSYEQYV. CDR3 nucleotides: TGTGCCAGCAGTGAATTAAAGACTGGAAGCTCCTACGAGCAGTACGTC.

This clonotype was counted ten times or more. CDR3 protein: CASSPDSSYGYTF. CDR3 nucleotide sequence: TGCGCCAGCAGCCCGGACAGCTCCTATGGCTACACCTTC. The rearrangement links TRBV5-1 to TRBJ1-2; tentative D call: TRBD1 (6 bases). Between the trimmed V and J ends, which lost 4 bases and 4 bases, there was a span of 11 bases. The CDR3 has 13 amino acids. CDR1 SGHRS and CDR2 YFSETQ come from the germline V gene.

This clonotype was picked up many times. This chain joins TRBV3-1 and TRBJ2-1, with D unclear. Germline CDR1 LGHDT, CDR2 YNNKEL (reference sequence). The CDR3 totals 14 residues. Trimming took 2 bases from V and 5 from J, leaving 10 bases between them. CDR3 DNA sequence: TGTGCCAGCAGCCAACCCCACGCTAACAATGAGCAGTTCTTC. This gives the protein CASSQPHANNEQFF.

This clonotype was found a few times. V gene TRBV20-1 combines with J gene TRBJ2-2; a weak D match, TRBD2 (5 bases). V was cut by 3 bases and J by 4 bases, with 12 bases left in between. Per the germline V gene, CDR1 is DFQATT and CDR2 is SNEGSKA (reference sequence). The CDR3 is 14 amino acids. The CDR3 region has the DNA TGCAGTGCTAGTGATCGGGGATCCACCGGGGAGCTGTTTTTT. It encodes CSASDRGSTGELFF.

This clonotype was counted at least ten times. Relative to the germline gene, one junction end is altered; a read error may explain this. The rearrangement joins TRBV2 to TRBJ1-2; D unresolved. In germline, CDR1 is SNHLY, CDR2 FYNNEI. The CDR3 is 12 amino acids. DNA of the CDR3: TGTGCCAGCACTGCGACACTATCCTCTATCTCCTTC. It yields the protein CASTATLSSISF. Drawing the rest from reference TRBV2 and TRBJ1-2, the complete variable domain is EPEVTQTPSHQVTQMGQEVILRCVPISNHLYFYWYRQILGQKVEFLVSFYNNEISEKSEIFDDQFSVERPDGSNFTLKIRSTKLEDSAMYFCASTATLSSISFGSGTRLTVV.

In this sample, this clonotype turned up many times. This chain joins TRBV6-5 and TRBJ2-1; 9 nucleotides align to TRBD2. The CDR3 is 16 residues long. CDR1 is MNHEY, CDR2 SVGAGI, per germline. With V trimmed by 4 bases and J by 7 bases, 11 bases remained unmatched. The CDR3 loop reads CASSFPSSGAINEQFF. DNA of the CDR3: TGTGCCAGCAGTTTCCCGTCTAGCGGGGCGATTAATGAGCAGTTCTTC.

This clonotype has more than one count but fewer than ten. In DNA, the CDR3 is TGTGCCACCAGCGCGGACAGGGGGCTGGTTGGCTACACCTTC. It yields the protein CATSADRGLVGYTF. This sequence joins TRBV15 and TRBJ1-2, with 11 nucleotides matching TRBD1. Germline lookup yields CDR1 LNHNV and CDR2 YYDKDF (reference sequence). Trimming took 5 bases from V and 7 from J; bases not matched to a gene: 6. This CDR3 region has 14 residues. Looking up the rest from reference TRBV15 and TRBJ1-2 gives the full variable domain: DAMVIQNPRYQVTQFGKPVTLSCSQTLNHNVMYWYQQKSSQAPKLLFHYYDKDFNNEADTPDNFQSRRPNTSFCFLDIRSPGLGDTAMYLCATSADRGLVGYTFGSGTRLTVV.

This clonotype was seen repeatedly, ten times or more. J is TRBJ2-3 and V is TRBV20-1; 10 positions match TRBD2. V shed 0 bases and J 8 bases; nucleotides not matched to a gene: 5. The germline gives CDR1 DFQATT, CDR2 SNEGSKA (reference sequence). The CDR3 contains 14 residues. This chain's CDR3 is CSARDSGGAPTQYF. CDR3 in DNA: TGCAGTGCTAGAGACAGCGGGGGGGCCCCTACGCAGTATTTT.

This clonotype was recorded a few times. The chain recombines TRBV3-1 with TRBJ1-2, with D unclear. V was pared by 2 bases and J by 6 bases, with 13 bases between. The CDR3 covers 14 residues. Germline CDR1 and CDR2: LGHDT and YNNKEL (reference sequence). CDR3 region: CASSQLAGSDGYTF. The CDR3 DNA reads TGTGCCAGCAGCCAACTTGCTGGAAGTGATGGCTACACCTTC.

This clonotype was seen at least ten times. The chain links TRBV10-2 to TRBJ2-3; the D is unclear. This CDR3 has 14 amino acids. V shed 5 bases and J shed 1 base, with 10 bases lying between them. Germline V CDR1 and CDR2: WSHSY, SAAADI. In nucleotides, the CDR3 is TGCGCCAGCAGTAACTGGCGTGGCACAGATACGCAGTATTTT. It encodes CASSNWRGTDTQYF.